The 28 T cell receptor beta chains below were found in one sample sequenced in a study of blood T cell repertoires in COVID-19. The data were produced by immunoSEQ multiplex PCR, yet TCRdb's version contains in-frame clones alone and is incomplete. The table lists some 150,000 clones, roughly 89% of them singletons. Source material: peripheral blood. These TCRs come from a woman between 35 and 50 years old with acute or convalescent COVID-19.

The chain joins TRBV24-1 to TRBJ1-5, with D uncertain. V lost 7 bases to trimming and J lost 2 bases, with 23 bases between them. From germline, CDR1 is KGHDR and CDR2 SFDVKD. The CDR3 is 18 residues long. The CDR3 reads CATRGRWLEGFGNQPQHF. The CDR3 coding sequence is TGTGCCACCAGGGGCCGTTGGCTTGAGGGATTCGGCAATCAGCCCCAGCATTTT.

V and J are TRBV29-1 and TRBJ1-2; 7 nucleotides align to TRBD1. The J segment lost 7 bases and the V segment lost 4 bases, leaving 9 bases of the junction unmatched. Germline CDR1 SQVTM, CDR2 ANQGSEA. This CDR3 is built from 13 residues. The CDR3 loop is CSVATGIFFGYTF. CDR3 nucleotide sequence: TGCAGCGTTGCGACAGGGATCTTTTTTGGCTACACCTTC.

Points on this clone: An end of the junction does not agree with germline; a read error may underlie this. The rearrangement links TRBV18 to TRBJ1-3; tentatively, D is TRBD1 (6 bases). CDR3 length: 16 amino acids. Germline V gene sequence: CDR1 KGHSH, CDR2 LQKENI. Here the CDR3 DNA reads TGTGCCAGCTCACCACTCGGGGGGGCCTTTGGAAACACTATATATTTT. It specifies CASSPLGGAFGNTIYF.

This sequence joins TRBV6-5 and TRBJ2-7; D call uncertain. Trimming shortened V by 5 bases and J by 0 bases, and 11 bases separated the two germline ends. CDR1 and CDR2 (germline): MNHEY, SVGAGI. The CDR3 consists of 14 residues. The CDR3 protein is CASSPRRVSYEQYF. Written as DNA, the CDR3 is TGTGCCAGCAGTCCCCGGAGAGTCTCCTACGAGCAGTACTTC.

The chain has TRBV30 and TRBJ1-5; 8 bases are shared with TRBD1. The V and J ends lost 4 bases and 6 bases, in that order; junction bases with no gene match: 8. The CDR3 has 14 residues. Germline V CDR1 and CDR2: GTSNPN, SVGIG (reference sequence). For the CDR3, the DNA is TGTGCCTGGAAGCCGGACAGGGCAGGTCAGCCCCAGCATTTT. Its translation: CAWKPDRAGQPQHF.

J is TRBJ2-3 and V is TRBV7-3; TRBD1 matches 9 bases. Germline V lookup: CDR1 SGHTA, CDR2 FQGTGA. The V and J ends lost 5 bases and 7 bases, in that order; junction bases with no gene match: 13. This CDR3 is built from 16 residues. The CDR3 loop is CASSRLGTGIRNTQYF. CDR3 in DNA: TGTGCCAGCAGCCGCCTCGGGACAGGGATAAGAAATACGCAGTATTTT.

This clone was observed a few times. Other DNA sequences in this sample translate to the same CDR3. This chain uses TRBV9 with TRBJ2-7; D is possibly TRBD2 (6 bases). CDR3 length: 15 amino acids. Germline CDR1 is SGDLS and CDR2 is YYNGEE. Trimming took 0 bases from V and 2 from J, leaving 12 bases between them. CDR3 amino acids: CASSVATGRTYEQYF. CDR3 in DNA: TGTGCCAGCAGCGTAGCAACGGGGAGGACCTACGAGCAGTACTTC.

This clone was picked up a small number of times. The chain has TRBV7-9 and TRBJ1-1, with 8 bases fitting TRBD1. Germline-derived CDR1 and CDR2 are SEHNR and FQNEAQ (reference sequence). The CDR3 loop spans 14 amino acids. J lost 3 bases, V lost 4 bases, and 4 bases had no gene match. CDR3 DNA sequence: TGTGCCAGCAGCTCGGGACAGGCCGACACTGAAGCTTTCTTT. Protein sequence: CASSSGQADTEAFF. Combining the CDR3 with reference TRBV7-9 and TRBJ1-1 gives the whole variable domain DTGVSQNPRHKITKRGQNVTFRCDPISEHNRLYWYRQTLGQGPEFLTYFQNEAQLEKSRLLSDRFSAERPKGSFSTLEIQRTEQGDSAMYLCASSSGQADTEAFFGQGTRLTVV.

The J gene is TRBJ1-1, the V gene TRBV7-2; D is undetermined. Trimming removed 7 bases from V and 1 base from J, with 10 bases in between. The V gene's germline CDR1 is SGHTA and CDR2 FQGNSA. This CDR3 has 13 residues. The CDR3 loop reads CASNPGRNTEAFF. The CDR3 region has the DNA TGTGCCAGCAACCCCGGGAGGAACACTGAAGCTTTCTTT.

The chain carries TRBV5-1 and TRBJ1-4, with TRBD1 matching over 7 bases. After removal of 0 bases from V and 5 bases from J, the junction contained 7 bases not matched to a gene. There are 16 residues in the CDR3. Looked up from germline, CDR1 is SGHRS and CDR2 is YFSETQ. The CDR3 coding sequence is TGCGCCAGCAGCTTGGGTGGGACAGCTTTAAATGAAAAACTGTTTTTT. Translation: CASSLGGTALNEKLFF. Filled out from reference TRBV5-1 and TRBJ1-4, the complete variable domain reads KAGVTQTPRYLIKTRGQQVTLSCSPISGHRSVSWYQQTPGQGLQFLFEYFSETQRNKGNFPGRFSGRQFSNSRSEMNVSTLELGDSALYLCASSLGGTALNEKLFFGSGTQLSVL.

This chain uses TRBV9 with TRBJ2-2, with D possibly matching TRBD1 (6 bases). Trimming removed 0 bases at V and 4 bases at J, with 16 bases between. Germline assignment: CDR1 SGDLS and CDR2 YYNGEE. The CDR3 is 17 amino acids. The CDR3 sequence is CASSVAYRATGTGELFF. The CDR3 DNA reads TGTGCCAGCAGCGTAGCTTACAGGGCGACGGGCACCGGGGAGCTGTTTTTT. The whole variable domain, remainder taken from reference TRBV9 and TRBJ2-2, is DSGVTQTPKHLITATGQRVTLRCSPRSGDLSVYWYQQSLDQGLQFLIQYYNGEERAKGNILERFSAQQFPDLHSELNLSSLELGDSALYFCASSVAYRATGTGELFFGEGSRLTVL.

The chain recombines TRBV6-2 or TRBV6-3 with TRBJ1-2; a weak D match, TRBD1 (5 bases). The germline CDR1 and CDR2 sequences are MNHEY and SVGEGT. V was trimmed by 0 bases and J by 6 bases, leaving 17 bases between them. The CDR3 consists of 16 residues. CDR3 amino acids: CASSYSNLPGRDGYTF. The DNA for the CDR3 is TGTGCCAGCAGTTACTCGAATTTACCAGGGCGAGATGGCTACACCTTC.

The chain couples TRBV5-1 to TRBJ2-7; a possible D gene is TRBD2 (5 bases). This CDR3 is 13 amino acids long. Germline assignment: CDR1 SGHRS and CDR2 YFSETQ. V was pared by 1 base and J by 3 bases, with 8 bases between. CDR3 coding DNA: TGCGCCAGCAGCTTGCTACGGGGCTACGAGCAGTACTTC. It encodes CASSLLRGYEQYF.

The rearrangement uses TRBV9 and TRBJ1-1; no clear D gene. V was clipped by 0 bases and J by 1 base, with 10 bases between them. This CDR3 is 15 amino acids long. Germline CDR1 and CDR2: SGDLS and YYNGEE. Here the CDR3 reads CASSVVSSGNTEAFF. CDR3 DNA sequence: TGTGCCAGCAGCGTAGTAAGTAGCGGGAACACTGAAGCTTTCTTT.

The chain carries TRBV5-1 and TRBJ2-3; 8 bases map to TRBD2. The CDR3 spans 14 residues. Germline V CDR1 and CDR2: SGHRS, YFSETQ. The V gene end was trimmed by 0 bases and the J gene end by 5 bases; junction bases not matched to a gene: 2. CDR3 in DNA: TGCGCCAGCAGCTTGGTTCTAGCGGGAGATACGCAGTATTTT. Translating gives CASSLVLAGDTQYF.

The chain uses TRBV27 and TRBJ2-5, with a weak D call TRBD1 (6 bases). CDR3 length: 14 residues. The V and J ends lost 3 bases and 1 base respectively, with 9 bases between them. CDR1 is MNHEY and CDR2 is SMNVEV in the germline V gene (reference sequence). The CDR3 sequence: CASSFWGRQETQYF. The CDR3 DNA reads as TGTGCCAGCAGTTTTTGGGGGCGCCAAGAGACCCAGTACTTC.

The rearrangement joins TRBV6-5 to TRBJ2-2, with unresolved D. Between the trimmed V and J ends, which lost 0 bases and 1 base, there was a span of 9 bases. Germline V lookup: CDR1 MNHEY, CDR2 SVGAGI. This CDR3 has 16 amino acids. The CDR3 protein is CASSYSLPKNTGELFF. The CDR3 DNA reads TGTGCCAGCAGTTACTCCCTTCCTAAGAACACCGGGGAGCTGTTTTTT.

The rearrangement links TRBV10-3 to TRBJ2-2; 10 bases line up with TRBD2. The CDR3 consists of 14 residues. Germline values: CDR1 ENHRY, CDR2 SYGVKD. J gave up 3 bases and V 8 bases, and 3 bases lay outside the gene matches. Here the CDR3 reads CAIGGLADTGELFF. CDR3 coding DNA: TGTGCCATCGGAGGACTAGCGGACACCGGGGAGCTGTTTTTT.

This chain uses TRBV7-9 with TRBJ1-4; D is ambiguous. In germline, CDR1 is SEHNR, CDR2 FQNEAQ (reference sequence). This CDR3 contains 17 residues. V was clipped by 2 bases and J by 0 bases, with 13 bases between them. CDR3 protein: CASSLRSAPSTNEKLFF. Here the CDR3 DNA reads TGTGCCAGCAGCTTAAGGTCAGCGCCCTCAACTAATGAAAAACTGTTTTTT. Based on the CDR3 plus reference TRBV7-9 and TRBJ1-4, the full variable domain is DTGVSQNPRHKITKRGQNVTFRCDPISEHNRLYWYRQTLGQGPEFLTYFQNEAQLEKSRLLSDRFSAERPKGSFSTLEIQRTEQGDSAMYLCASSLRSAPSTNEKLFFGSGTQLSVL.

This chain joins TRBV7-8 and TRBJ2-1, with TRBD1 identical over 11 bases. The CDR3 is 14 amino acids. The germline V gene encodes CDR1 SGHVS and CDR2 FQNEAQ. V lost 4 bases and J lost 8; bases outside the gene matches: 4. The CDR3 loop is CASSSRTGGDEQFF. The CDR3 region has the DNA TGTGCCAGCAGCTCGCGGACAGGGGGCGATGAGCAGTTCTTC.

This rearrangement joins TRBV30 to TRBJ2-3; 12 nucleotides align to TRBD2. This CDR3 spans 14 amino acids. J gave up 0 bases and V 5 bases, and 0 bases lay outside the gene matches. Germline CDR1 and CDR2: GTSNPN and SVGIG (reference sequence). The CDR3 bases are TGTGCCTGGGGACTAGCGGGGAGCACAGATACGCAGTATTTT. As protein: CAWGLAGSTDTQYF.

This clone was counted a few times. A junction end diverges from the germline sequence, so it may reflect a read error. The gene calls are TRBV12-5 and TRBJ2-7; 9 positions agree with TRBD2. CDR1 and CDR2 (germline): LGHNT, FRNRAP. The CDR3 contains 13 residues. The CDR3 DNA reads TGTGCTAGTGGTCCGAAGACCGGGACTAGCCCCGTTTGG. This codes for CASGPKTGTSPVW.

V and J are TRBV9 and TRBJ1-6; D call uncertain. This CDR3 comprises 13 residues. Trimming removed 3 bases from V and 8 bases from J, with 9 bases in between. Germline CDR1 is SGDLS and CDR2 is YYNGEE. This CDR3 reads CASSALQDSPLHF. The DNA of the CDR3 is TGTGCCAGCAGCGCACTCCAGGATTCACCCCTCCACTTT.

This sequence joins TRBV7-2 and TRBJ1-5; TRBD1 aligns across 8 bases. V gave up 7 bases and J gave up 2 bases; unmatched junction bases: 4. The CDR3 is made up of 14 amino acids. CDR1 and CDR2 from the germline V gene are SGHTA and FQGNSA. This chain's CDR3 is CASTQTGGNQPQHF. The CDR3 DNA is TGTGCCAGCACCCAGACAGGGGGCAATCAGCCCCAGCATTTT.

This chain uses TRBV28 with TRBJ1-5; D may be TRBD1 (6 bases). The V gene lost 6 bases and the J gene lost 4 bases, with 13 bases spanning the gap. In germline, CDR1 is MDHEN, CDR2 SYDVKM. The CDR3 is 14 residues long. CDR3 residues: CASRSQGLNQPQHF. The CDR3 nucleotides read TGTGCCAGCAGGTCTCAGGGGCTGAATCAGCCCCAGCATTTT.

This chain links TRBV7-9 with TRBJ1-1, with D unclear. This CDR3 comprises 17 residues. The germline gives CDR1 SEHNR, CDR2 FQNEAQ (reference sequence). The V end was cut by 8 bases, the J end by 7 bases, with 29 bases between. The CDR3 DNA follows: TGTGCCAGCGACTCCTCTACCTGGGTCTCGGGTGTCAGTGAAGCTTTCTTT. Residues: CASDSSTWVSGVSEAFF.

The chain links TRBV10-3 to TRBJ1-1; 7 bases fit TRBD1. After removal of 6 bases from V and 1 base from J, the junction contained 2 bases not matched to a gene. Germline V CDR1 and CDR2: ENHRY, SYGVKD. The CDR3 has 13 residues. As DNA, the CDR3 is TGTGCCATCAGGGGGACAGCGAACACTGAAGCTTTCTTT. Its translation: CAIRGTANTEAFF.

This clone has just one count. V gene TRBV28 combines with J gene TRBJ1-1; D is possibly TRBD1 (5 bases). Germline V gives CDR1 MDHEN, CDR2 SYDVKM. V lost 2 bases and J 8 bases, leaving 9 bases between the germline ends. The CDR3 is 12 residues long. CDR3 loop: CASSLGQGEAFF. DNA for the CDR3: TGTGCCAGCAGTTTAGGGCAGGGCGAAGCTTTCTTT. Variable domain in full (rest from reference TRBV28 and TRBJ1-1): DVKVTQSSRYLVKRTGEKVFLECVQDMDHENMFWYRQDPGLGLRLIYFSYDVKMKEKGDIPEGYSVSREKKERFSLILESASTNQTSMYLCASSLGQGEAFFGQGTRLTVV.